These 7 T cell receptor beta chains came from one sample sequenced in a study of CD8 T cells in Susac syndrome. Reverse transcription of about 0.45 to 1 ug RNA was performed with random hexamers. TCRdb ran MiXCR on the immunoSEQ multiplex PCR reads and lists one entry per CDR3 protein. The sample lists fewer than 250,000 distinct CDR3 sequences, approximately 95% occurring once. The source material was CD4+ T cells from PBMCs. These TCRs come from a human donor in good health.

The J gene is TRBJ1-3, the V gene TRBV14; weak D call: TRBD1 (6 bases). The V end was cut by 6 bases, the J end by 0 bases, with 18 bases between. Germline assignment: CDR1 SGHDN and CDR2 FVKESK. The CDR3 spans 17 residues. DNA of the CDR3: TGTGCCAGCAGACTTACCTCGGGGGCTAGCTCTGGAAACACCATATATTTT. The encoded protein is CASRLTSGASSGNTIYF. Complete variable domain (other parts from reference TRBV14 and TRBJ1-3): EAGVTQFPSHSVIEKGQTVTLRCDPISGHDNLYWYRRVMGKEIKFLLHFVKESKQDESGMPNNRFLAERTGGTYSTLKVQPAELEDSGVYFCASRLTSGASSGNTIYFGEGSWLTVV.

The chain employs TRBV13 and TRBJ2-3, with D perhaps matching TRBD1 (5 bases). The germline V gene encodes CDR1 PRHDT and CDR2 FYEKMQ (reference sequence). This CDR3 has 18 residues. V lost 3 bases and J lost 3, with 22 bases in between. CDR3 in DNA: TGTGCCAGCAGCTTCCTAACCGACCAGGGTTCCGAGACAGATACGCAGTATTTT. Protein sequence: CASSFLTDQGSETDTQYF.

J is TRBJ2-5 and V is TRBV15; 9 bases align to TRBD1. V shed 0 bases, J shed 2 bases, and the junction held 7 bases outside the gene matches. The CDR3 has 17 residues. In germline, CDR1 is LNHNV, CDR2 YYDKDF (reference sequence). The DNA for the CDR3 is TGTGCCACCAGCAGAGATGTGGGGACAGGGAGACAAGAGACCCAGTACTTC. Protein product: CATSRDVGTGRQETQYF.

This clonotype came up once. The chain employs TRBV7-2 and TRBJ2-7, with D perhaps assigned TRBD1 or TRBD2 (6 bases each). CDR1 SGHTA and CDR2 FQGNSA come from the germline V gene. V gave up 1 base and J gave up 1 base, with 14 bases separating them. This CDR3 region has 16 residues. The CDR3 protein is CASSLGRGAISYEQYF. The DNA of the CDR3 is TGTGCCAGCAGCTTAGGGAGGGGGGCCATATCCTACGAGCAGTACTTC.

This clonotype was observed once. This chain uses TRBV15 with TRBJ1-1; D is ambiguous. V was cut by 1 base and J by 1 base, with 16 bases left in between. Germline V gene sequence: CDR1 LNHNV, CDR2 YYDKDF (reference sequence). The CDR3 is 17 residues long. CDR3 nucleotides: TGTGCCACCAGCAGAGGCCTTAGGAGAGGGAAGAACACTGAAGCTTTCTTT. It is translated as CATSRGLRRGKNTEAFF. Based on the CDR3 plus reference TRBV15 and TRBJ1-1, the full variable domain is DAMVIQNPRYQVTQFGKPVTLSCSQTLNHNVMYWYQQKSSQAPKLLFHYYDKDFNNEADTPDNFQSRRPNTSFCFLDIRSPGLGDTAMYLCATSRGLRRGKNTEAFFGQGTRLTVV.

The V gene is TRBV28, the J gene TRBJ2-3; 7 positions match TRBD2. The CDR3 totals 15 residues. The ends lost 4 bases at V and 5 bases at J; junction bases unmatched: 9. The germline gives CDR1 MDHEN, CDR2 SYDVKM. The DNA of the CDR3 is TGTGCCAGCAGTTCCCCCGGGACTAATAAAGATACGCAGTATTTT. Residues: CASSSPGTNKDTQYF.

The rearrangement uses TRBV6-5 and TRBJ2-7; D is unresolved. Germline CDR1 MNHEY, CDR2 SVGAGI. The CDR3 is made up of 12 amino acids. V was pared by 6 bases and J by 6 bases, with 12 bases between. CDR3 bases: TGTGCCAGCAGCGACGGAACGGGCGAGCAGTACTTC. It translates to CASSDGTGEQYF.